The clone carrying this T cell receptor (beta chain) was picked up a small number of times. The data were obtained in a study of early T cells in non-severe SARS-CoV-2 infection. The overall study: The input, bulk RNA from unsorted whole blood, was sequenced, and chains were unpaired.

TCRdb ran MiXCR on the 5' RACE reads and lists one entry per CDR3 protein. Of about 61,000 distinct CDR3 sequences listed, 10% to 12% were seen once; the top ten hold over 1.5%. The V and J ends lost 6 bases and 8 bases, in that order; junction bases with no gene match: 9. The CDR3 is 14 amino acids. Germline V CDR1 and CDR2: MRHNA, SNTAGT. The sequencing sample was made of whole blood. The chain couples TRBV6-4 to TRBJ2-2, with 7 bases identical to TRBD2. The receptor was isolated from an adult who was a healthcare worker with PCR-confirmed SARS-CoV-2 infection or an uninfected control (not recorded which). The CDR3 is CASSGGLPSGELFF. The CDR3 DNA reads TGTGCCAGCAGCGGGGGACTACCAAGTGGGGAGCTGTTTTTT.